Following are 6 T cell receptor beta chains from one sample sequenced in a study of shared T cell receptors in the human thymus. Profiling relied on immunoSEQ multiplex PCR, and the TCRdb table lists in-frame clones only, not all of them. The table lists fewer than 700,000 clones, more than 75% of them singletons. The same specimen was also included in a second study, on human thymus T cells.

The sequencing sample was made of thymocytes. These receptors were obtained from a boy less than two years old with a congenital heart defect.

The CDR3 bases are TGTGCCAGCAGCACTACGGGACTAGATTACTACGAGCAGTACTTC. Translated: CASSTTGLDYYEQYF. The chain combines TRBV13 with TRBJ2-7; TRBD2 aligns across 8 bases. CDR1 PRHDT and CDR2 FYEKMQ come from the germline V gene (reference sequence). V lost 5 bases to trimming and J lost 3 bases; unmatched junction nucleotides: 9. The CDR3 has 15 residues.

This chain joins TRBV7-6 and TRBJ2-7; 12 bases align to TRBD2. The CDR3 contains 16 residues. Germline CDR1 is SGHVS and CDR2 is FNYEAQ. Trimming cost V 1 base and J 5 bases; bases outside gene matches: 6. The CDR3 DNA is TGTGCCAGCAGCTTAGGACTAGCGGGAGCCGTCGACGAGCAGTACTTC. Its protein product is CASSLGLAGAVDEQYF.

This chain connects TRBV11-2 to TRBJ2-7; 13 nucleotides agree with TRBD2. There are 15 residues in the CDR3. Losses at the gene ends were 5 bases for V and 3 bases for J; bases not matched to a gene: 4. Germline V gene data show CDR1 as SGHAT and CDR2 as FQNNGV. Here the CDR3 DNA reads TGTGCCAGCAGCCCCACTAGCGGGAGGGTCTACGAGCAGTACTTC. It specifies CASSPTSGRVYEQYF.

The CDR3 here is CATRAKETQYF. The DNA of the CDR3 is TGTGCCACCAGGGCAAAAGAGACCCAGTACTTC. V gene TRBV15 combines with J gene TRBJ2-5; D not certain. Trimming stripped 6 bases from V and 3 bases from J, with 5 bases between. The CDR3 is made up of 11 amino acids. The germline CDR1 and CDR2 sequences are LNHNV and YYDKDF (reference sequence).

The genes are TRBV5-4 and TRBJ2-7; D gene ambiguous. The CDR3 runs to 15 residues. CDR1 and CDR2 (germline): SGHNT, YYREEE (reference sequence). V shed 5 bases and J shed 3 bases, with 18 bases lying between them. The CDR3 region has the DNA TGTGCCAGCAGTCCTCCGCCAGGCTACTTCTACGAGCAGTACTTC. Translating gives CASSPPPGYFYEQYF.

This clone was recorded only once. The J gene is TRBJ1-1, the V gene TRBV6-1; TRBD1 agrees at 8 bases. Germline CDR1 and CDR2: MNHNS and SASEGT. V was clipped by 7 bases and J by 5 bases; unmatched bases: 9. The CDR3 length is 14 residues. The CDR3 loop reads CASTAQGVKTEAFF. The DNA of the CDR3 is TGTGCCAGCACAGCACAGGGGGTCAAAACTGAAGCTTTCTTT.